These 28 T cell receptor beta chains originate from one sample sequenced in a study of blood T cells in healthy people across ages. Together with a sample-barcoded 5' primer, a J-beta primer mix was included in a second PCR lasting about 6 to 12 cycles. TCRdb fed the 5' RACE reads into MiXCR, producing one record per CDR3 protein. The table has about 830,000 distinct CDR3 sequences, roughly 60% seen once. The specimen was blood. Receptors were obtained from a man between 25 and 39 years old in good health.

CDR3 bases: TGTGCCAGCTCACCACTAGCGGACAGCACAGATACGCAGTATTTT. Amino acids: CASSPLADSTDTQYF. V is TRBV18 and J is TRBJ2-3; TRBD2 is a possible D gene (6 bases). Germline CDR1 and CDR2: KGHSH and LQKENI. This CDR3 comprises 15 residues. V dropped 1 base and J dropped 0 bases, with 8 bases sitting between them.

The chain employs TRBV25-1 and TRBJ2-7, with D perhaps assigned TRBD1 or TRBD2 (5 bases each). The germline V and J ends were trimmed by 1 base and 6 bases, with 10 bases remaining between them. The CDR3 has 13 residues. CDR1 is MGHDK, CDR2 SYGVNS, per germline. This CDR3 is CASSEFGAGEQYF. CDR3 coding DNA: TGTGCCAGCAGTGAATTCGGGGCTGGCGAGCAGTACTTC.

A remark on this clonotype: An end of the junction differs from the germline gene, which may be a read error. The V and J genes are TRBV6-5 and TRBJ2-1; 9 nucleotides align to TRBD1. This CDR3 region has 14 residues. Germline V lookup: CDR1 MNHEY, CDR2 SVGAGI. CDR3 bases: TGTGCCAGCACCCGGGACAGGGCCTACAGTGAGCAGTTCTTC. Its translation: CASTRDRAYSEQFF.

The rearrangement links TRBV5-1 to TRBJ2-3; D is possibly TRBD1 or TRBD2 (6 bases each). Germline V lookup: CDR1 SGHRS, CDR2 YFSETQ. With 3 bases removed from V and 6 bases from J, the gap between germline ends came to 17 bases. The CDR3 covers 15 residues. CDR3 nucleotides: TGCGCCAGCAGCTCCTCTAGGGGGGCTCACGATACGCAGTATTTT. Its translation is CASSSSRGAHDTQYF.

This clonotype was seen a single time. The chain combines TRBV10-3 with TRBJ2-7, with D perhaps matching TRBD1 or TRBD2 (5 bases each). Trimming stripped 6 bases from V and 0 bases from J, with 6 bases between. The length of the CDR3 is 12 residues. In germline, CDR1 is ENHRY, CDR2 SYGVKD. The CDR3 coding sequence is TGTGCCATCAGGAGGGGCTCCTACGAGCAGTACTTC. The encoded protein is CAIRRGSYEQYF.

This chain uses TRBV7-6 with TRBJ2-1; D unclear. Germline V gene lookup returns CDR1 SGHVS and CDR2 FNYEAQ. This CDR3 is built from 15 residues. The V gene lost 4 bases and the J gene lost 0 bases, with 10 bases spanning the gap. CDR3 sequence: CASSSAASSYNEQFF. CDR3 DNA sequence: TGTGCCAGCAGCTCGGCAGCGAGCTCCTACAATGAGCAGTTCTTC.

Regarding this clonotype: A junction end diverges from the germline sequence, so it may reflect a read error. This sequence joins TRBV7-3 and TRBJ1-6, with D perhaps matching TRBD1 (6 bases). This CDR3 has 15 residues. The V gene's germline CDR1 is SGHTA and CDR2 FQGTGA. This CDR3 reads CASSLGQNTNSPPHF. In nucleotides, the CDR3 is TGTGCCAGCAGCCTTGGACAGAATACTAATTCACCCCCCCACTTT. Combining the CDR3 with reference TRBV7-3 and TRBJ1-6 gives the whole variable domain GAGVSQTPSNKVTEKGKYVELRCDPISGHTALYWYRQSLGQGPEFLIYFQGTGAADDSGLPNDRFFAVRPEGSVSTLKIQRTERGDSAVYLCASSLGQNTNSPPHFGNGTRLTVT.

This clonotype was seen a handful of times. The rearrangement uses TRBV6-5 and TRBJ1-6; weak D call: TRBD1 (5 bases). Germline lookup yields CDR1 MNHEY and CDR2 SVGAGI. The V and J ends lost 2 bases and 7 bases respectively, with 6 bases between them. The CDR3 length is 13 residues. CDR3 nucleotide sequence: TGTGCCAGCAGTTACGCAGGGAATTCACCCCTCCACTTT. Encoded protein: CASSYAGNSPLHF.

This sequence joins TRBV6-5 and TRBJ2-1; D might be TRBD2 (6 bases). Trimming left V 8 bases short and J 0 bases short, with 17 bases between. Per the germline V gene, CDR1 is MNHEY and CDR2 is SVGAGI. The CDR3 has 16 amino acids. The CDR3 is CASRLTGESSYNEQFF. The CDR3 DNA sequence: TGTGCCAGCCGACTAACGGGAGAAAGCTCCTACAATGAGCAGTTCTTC.

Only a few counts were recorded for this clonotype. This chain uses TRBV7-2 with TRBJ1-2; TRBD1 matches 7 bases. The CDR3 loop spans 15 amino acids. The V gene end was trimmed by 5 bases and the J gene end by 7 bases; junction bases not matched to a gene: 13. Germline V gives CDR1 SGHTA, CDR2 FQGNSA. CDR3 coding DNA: TGTGCCAGCAGCCCGACCGTGGACAGGCTTTTTGGCTACACCTTC. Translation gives CASSPTVDRLFGYTF.

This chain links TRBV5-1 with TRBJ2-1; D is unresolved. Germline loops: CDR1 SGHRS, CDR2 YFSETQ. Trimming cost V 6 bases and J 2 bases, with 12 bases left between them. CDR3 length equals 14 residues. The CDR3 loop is CASTPGSPYNEQFF. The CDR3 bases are TGCGCCAGCACGCCCGGGTCTCCCTACAATGAGCAGTTCTTC.

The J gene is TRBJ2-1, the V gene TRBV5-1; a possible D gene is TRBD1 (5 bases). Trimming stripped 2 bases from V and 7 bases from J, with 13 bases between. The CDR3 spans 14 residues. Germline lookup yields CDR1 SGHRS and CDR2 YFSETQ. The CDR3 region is CASSFSGPGNEQFF. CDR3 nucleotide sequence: TGCGCCAGCAGCTTTTCAGGTCCAGGGAATGAGCAGTTCTTC.

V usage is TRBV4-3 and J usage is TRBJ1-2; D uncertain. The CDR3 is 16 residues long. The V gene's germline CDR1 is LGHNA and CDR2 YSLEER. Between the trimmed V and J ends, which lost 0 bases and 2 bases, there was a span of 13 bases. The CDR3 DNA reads TGCGCCAGCAGCCAAGATCCCCCTCCGCTGAACTATGGCTACACCTTC. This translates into CASSQDPPPLNYGYTF.

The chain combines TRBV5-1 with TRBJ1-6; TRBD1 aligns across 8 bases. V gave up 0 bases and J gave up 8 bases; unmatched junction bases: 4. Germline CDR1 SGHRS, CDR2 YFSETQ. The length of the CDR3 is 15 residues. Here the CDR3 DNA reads TGCGCCAGCAGCTTGGAGCAGGGGGCAGATTCACCCCTCCACTTT. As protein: CASSLEQGADSPLHF.

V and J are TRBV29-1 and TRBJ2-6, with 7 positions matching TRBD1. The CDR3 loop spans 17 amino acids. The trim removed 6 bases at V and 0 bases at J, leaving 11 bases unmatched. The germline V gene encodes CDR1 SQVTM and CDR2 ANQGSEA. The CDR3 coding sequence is TGCAGCGTGGCAGTCCGGGACAGTAGCTCTGGGGCCAACGTCCTGACTTTC. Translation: CSVAVRDSSSGANVLTF.

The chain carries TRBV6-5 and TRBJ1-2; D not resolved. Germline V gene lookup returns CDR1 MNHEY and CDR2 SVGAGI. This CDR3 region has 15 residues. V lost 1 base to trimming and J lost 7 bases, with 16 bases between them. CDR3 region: CASSYLGQEEGGYTF. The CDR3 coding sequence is TGTGCCAGCAGTTACTTGGGCCAGGAGGAGGGTGGCTACACCTTC.

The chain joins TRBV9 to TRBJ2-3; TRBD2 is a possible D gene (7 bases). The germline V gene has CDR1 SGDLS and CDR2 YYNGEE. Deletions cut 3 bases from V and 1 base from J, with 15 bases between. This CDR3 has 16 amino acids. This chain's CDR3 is CASSAVVGGGTDTQYF. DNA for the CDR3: TGTGCCAGCAGCGCAGTTGTAGGGGGGGGCACAGATACGCAGTATTTT.

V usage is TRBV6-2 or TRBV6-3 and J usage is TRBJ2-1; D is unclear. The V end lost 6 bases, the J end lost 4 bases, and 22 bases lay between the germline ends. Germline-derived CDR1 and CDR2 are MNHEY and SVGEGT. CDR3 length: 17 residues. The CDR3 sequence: CASRPPPTPLMYNEQFF. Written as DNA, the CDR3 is TGTGCCAGCAGACCCCCTCCCACCCCTTTGATGTACAATGAGCAGTTCTTC.

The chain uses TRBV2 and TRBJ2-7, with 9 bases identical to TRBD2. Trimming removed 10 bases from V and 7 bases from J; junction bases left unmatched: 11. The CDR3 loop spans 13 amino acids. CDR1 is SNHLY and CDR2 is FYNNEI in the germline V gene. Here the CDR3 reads CATVGGRVNEQYF. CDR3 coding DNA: TGTGCCACGGTTGGCGGGAGGGTTAATGAGCAGTACTTC.

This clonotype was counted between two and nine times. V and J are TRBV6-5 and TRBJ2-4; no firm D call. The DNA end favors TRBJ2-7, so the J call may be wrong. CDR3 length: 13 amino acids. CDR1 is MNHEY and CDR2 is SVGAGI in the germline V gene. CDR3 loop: CASSFGSLYEQYF. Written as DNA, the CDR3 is TGTGCCAGCAGTTTCGGGTCCCTCTACGAGCAGTACTTC.

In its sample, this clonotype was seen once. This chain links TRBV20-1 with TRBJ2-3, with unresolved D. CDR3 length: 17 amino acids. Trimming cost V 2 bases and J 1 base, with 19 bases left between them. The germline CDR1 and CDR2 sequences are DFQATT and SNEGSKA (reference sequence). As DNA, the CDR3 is TGCAGTGCTAGATCGTTTACCCGGCTGAAGGGCACAGATACGCAGTATTTT. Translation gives CSARSFTRLKGTDTQYF.

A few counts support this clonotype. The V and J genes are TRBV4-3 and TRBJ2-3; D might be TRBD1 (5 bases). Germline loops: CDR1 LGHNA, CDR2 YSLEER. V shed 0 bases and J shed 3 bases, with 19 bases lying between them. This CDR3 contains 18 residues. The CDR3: CASSQDDSYTLPTDTQYF. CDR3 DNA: TGCGCCAGCAGCCAAGATGACAGTTATACGTTGCCGACAGATACGCAGTATTTT.

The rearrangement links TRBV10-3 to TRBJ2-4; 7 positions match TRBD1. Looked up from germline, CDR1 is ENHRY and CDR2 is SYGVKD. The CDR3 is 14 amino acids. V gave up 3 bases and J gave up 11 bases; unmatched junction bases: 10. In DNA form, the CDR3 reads TGTGCCATCAGTGATCTTGAGGGGGCAAAGCTTCAGTACTTC. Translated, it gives CAISDLEGAKLQYF.

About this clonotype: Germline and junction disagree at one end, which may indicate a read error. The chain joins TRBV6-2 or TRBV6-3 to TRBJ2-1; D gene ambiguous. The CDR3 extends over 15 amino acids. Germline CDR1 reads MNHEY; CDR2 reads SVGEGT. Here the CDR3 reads CASSYAPREVGEQLF. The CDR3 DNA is TGTGCCAGCAGTTACGCCCCTAGAGAAGTAGGTGAGCAGTTATTC.

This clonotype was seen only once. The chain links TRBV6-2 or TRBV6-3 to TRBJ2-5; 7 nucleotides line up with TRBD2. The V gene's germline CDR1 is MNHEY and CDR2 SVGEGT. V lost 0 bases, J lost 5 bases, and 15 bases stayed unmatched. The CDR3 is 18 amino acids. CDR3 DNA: TGTGCCAGCAGTTACTCGACTAGCCGGGTCGCTTTCAGGGAGACCCAGTACTTC. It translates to CASSYSTSRVAFRETQYF.

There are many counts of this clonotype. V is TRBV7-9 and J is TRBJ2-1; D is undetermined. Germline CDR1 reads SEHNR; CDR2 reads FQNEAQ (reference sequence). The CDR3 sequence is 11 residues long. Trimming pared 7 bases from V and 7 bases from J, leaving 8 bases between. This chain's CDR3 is CASTPGNEQFF. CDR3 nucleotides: TGTGCCAGCACCCCCGGAAATGAGCAGTTCTTC.

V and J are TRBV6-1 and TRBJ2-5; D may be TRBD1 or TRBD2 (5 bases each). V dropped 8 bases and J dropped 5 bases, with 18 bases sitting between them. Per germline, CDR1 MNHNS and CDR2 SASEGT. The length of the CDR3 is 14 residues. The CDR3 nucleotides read TGTGCCAGCCTTCAATTTCGGGACGGGGAGACCCAGTACTTC. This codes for CASLQFRDGETQYF.

The chain's CDR3 is CASGLEGTYEQYF. Written as DNA, the CDR3 is TGTGCTAGTGGACTTGAGGGTACCTACGAGCAGTACTTC. The chain employs TRBV12-5 and TRBJ2-7; perhaps TRBD2 as D (5 bases). The V end lost 6 bases, the J end lost 2 bases, and 11 bases lay between the germline ends. Germline assignment: CDR1 LGHNT and CDR2 FRNRAP. This CDR3 comprises 13 residues.